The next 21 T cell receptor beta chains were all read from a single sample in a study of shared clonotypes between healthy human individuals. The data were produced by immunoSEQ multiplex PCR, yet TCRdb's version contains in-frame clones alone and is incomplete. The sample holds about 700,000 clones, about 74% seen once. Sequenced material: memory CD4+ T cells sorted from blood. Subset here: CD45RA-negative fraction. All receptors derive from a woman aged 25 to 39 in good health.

The CDR3 DNA is TGTGCCTTAAGTGCGGGGACTAGCCTAACCCACTCCTACAATGAGCAGTTCTTC. Translation: CALSAGTSLTHSYNEQFF. The chain is built from TRBV30 and TRBJ2-1, with 9 positions matching TRBD2. Germline-derived CDR1 and CDR2 are GTSNPN and SVGIG (reference sequence). V was clipped by 7 bases and J by 0 bases; unmatched bases: 16. This CDR3 has 18 residues.

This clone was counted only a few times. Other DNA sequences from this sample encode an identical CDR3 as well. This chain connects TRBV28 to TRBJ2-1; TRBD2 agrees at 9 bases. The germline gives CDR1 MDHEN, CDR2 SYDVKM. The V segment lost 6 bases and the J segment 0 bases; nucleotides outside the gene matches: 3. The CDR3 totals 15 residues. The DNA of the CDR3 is TGTGCCAGCAGGTTGACTAGCGGCTCCTACAATGAGCAGTTCTTC. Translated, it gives CASRLTSGSYNEQFF.

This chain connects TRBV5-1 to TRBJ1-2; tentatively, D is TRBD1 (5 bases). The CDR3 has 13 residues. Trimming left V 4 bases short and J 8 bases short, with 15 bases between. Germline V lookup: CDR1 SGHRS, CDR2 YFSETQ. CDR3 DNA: TGCGCCAGCAGCGGAGGGGATCGTCGGGGCTACACCTTC. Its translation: CASSGGDRRGYTF.

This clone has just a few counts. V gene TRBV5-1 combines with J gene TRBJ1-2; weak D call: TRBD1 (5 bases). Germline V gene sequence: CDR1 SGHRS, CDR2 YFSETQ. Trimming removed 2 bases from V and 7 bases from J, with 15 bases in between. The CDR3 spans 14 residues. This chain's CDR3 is CASSFEDKRSGYTF. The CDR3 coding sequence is TGCGCCAGCAGCTTTGAGGACAAACGGAGTGGCTACACCTTC.

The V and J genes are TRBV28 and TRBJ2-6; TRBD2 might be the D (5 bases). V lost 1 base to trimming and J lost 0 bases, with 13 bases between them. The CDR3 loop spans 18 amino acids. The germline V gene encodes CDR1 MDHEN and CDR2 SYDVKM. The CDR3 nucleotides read TGTGCCAGCAGTTTATTGAGGCTAGCCCTCTCTGGGGCCAACGTCCTGACTTTC. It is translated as CASSLLRLALSGANVLTF.

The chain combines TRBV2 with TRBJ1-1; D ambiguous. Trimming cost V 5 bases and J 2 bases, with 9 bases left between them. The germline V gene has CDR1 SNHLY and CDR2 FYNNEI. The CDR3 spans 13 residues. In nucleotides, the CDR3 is TGTGCCAGCAGTAAACAGATCAACACTGAAGCTTTCTTT. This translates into CASSKQINTEAFF.

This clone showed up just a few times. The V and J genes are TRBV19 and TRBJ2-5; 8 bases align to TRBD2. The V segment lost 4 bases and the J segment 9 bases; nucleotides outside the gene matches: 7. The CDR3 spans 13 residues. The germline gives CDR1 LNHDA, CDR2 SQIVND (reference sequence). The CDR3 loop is CASSRGLGSAQYF. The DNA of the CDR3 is TGTGCCAGTAGTAGGGGACTAGGTAGCGCCCAGTACTTC. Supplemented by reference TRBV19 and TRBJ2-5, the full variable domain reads DGGITQSPKYLFRKEGQNVTLSCEQNLNHDAMYWYRQDPGQGLRLIYYSQIVNDFQKGDIAEGYSVSREKKESFPLTVTSAQKNPTAFYLCASSRGLGSAQYFGPGTRLLVL.

The DNA of the CDR3 is TGTGCCAGCAGTTTTATACGATCGAATGAGCAGTTCTTC. It codes for CASSFIRSNEQFF. V gene TRBV28 combines with J gene TRBJ2-1; D ambiguous. The CDR3 length is 13 residues. V was trimmed by 3 bases and J by 7 bases, leaving 10 bases between them. CDR1 is MDHEN, CDR2 SYDVKM, per germline.

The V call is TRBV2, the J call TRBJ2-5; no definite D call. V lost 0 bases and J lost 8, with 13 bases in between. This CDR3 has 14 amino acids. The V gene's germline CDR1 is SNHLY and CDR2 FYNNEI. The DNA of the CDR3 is TGTGCCAGCAGTGAAGCGGGTTACCGTTCAACCCAGTACTTC. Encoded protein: CASSEAGYRSTQYF.

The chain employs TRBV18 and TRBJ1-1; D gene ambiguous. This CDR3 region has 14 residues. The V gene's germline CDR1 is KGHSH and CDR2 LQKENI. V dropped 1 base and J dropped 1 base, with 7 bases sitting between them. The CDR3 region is CASSPQYGNTEAFF. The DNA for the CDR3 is TGTGCCAGCTCACCACAGTACGGGAACACTGAAGCTTTCTTT.

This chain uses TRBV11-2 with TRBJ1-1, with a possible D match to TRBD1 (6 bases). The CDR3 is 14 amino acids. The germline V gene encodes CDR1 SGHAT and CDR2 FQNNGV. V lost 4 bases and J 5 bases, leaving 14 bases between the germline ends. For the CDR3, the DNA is TGTGCCAGCAGCTCACAGGGAGGGGTTACTGAAGCTTTCTTT. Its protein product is CASSSQGGVTEAFF.

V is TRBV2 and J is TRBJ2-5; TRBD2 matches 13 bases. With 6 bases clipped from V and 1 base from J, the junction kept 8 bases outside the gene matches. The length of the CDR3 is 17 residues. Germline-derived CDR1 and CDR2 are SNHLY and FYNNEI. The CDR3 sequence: CASRPGLAGTLQETQYF. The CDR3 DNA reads TGTGCCAGCAGGCCGGGACTAGCGGGGACGCTCCAAGAGACCCAGTACTTC.

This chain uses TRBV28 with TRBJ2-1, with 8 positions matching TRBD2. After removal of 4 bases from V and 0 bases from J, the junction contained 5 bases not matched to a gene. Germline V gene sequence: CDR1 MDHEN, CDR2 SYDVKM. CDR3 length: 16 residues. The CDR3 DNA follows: TGTGCCAGCAGTTCTCCCGGGACTAGCTCCTACAATGAGCAGTTCTTC. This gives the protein CASSSPGTSSYNEQFF.

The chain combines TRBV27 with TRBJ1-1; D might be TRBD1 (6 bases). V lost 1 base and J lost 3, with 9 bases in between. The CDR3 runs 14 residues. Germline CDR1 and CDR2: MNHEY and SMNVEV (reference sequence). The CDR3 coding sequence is TGTGCCAGCAGTTTATTGGGACATTACACTGAAGCTTTCTTT. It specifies CASSLLGHYTEAFF.

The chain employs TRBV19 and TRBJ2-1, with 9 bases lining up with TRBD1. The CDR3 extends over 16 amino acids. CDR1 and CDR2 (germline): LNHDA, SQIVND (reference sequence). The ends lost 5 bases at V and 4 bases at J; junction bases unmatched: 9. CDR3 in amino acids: CASSRTGGNIYNEQFF. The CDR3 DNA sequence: TGTGCCAGTAGTCGAACAGGGGGCAATATATACAATGAGCAGTTCTTC.

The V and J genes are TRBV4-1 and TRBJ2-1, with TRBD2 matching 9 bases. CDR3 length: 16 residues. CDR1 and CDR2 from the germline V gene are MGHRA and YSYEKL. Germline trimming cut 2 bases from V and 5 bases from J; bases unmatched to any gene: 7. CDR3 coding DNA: TGCGCCAGCAGCCAATCACCGGGACTAGCAAACAATGAGCAGTTCTTC. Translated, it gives CASSQSPGLANNEQFF.

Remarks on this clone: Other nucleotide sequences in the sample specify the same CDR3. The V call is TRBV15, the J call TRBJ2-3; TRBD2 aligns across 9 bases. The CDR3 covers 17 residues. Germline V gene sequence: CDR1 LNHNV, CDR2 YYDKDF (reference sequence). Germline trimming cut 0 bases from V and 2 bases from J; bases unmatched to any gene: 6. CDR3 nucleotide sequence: TGTGCCACCAGCAGAGATCGTACTAGCGGGTACACAGATACGCAGTATTTT. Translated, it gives CATSRDRTSGYTDTQYF.

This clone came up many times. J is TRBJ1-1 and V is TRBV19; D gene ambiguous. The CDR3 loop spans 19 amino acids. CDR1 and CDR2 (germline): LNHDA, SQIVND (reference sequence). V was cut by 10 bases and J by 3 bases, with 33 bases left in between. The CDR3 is CAISPAPIMSDGKDTEAFF. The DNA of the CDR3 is TGTGCCATCTCTCCCGCGCCCATTATGTCGGACGGGAAGGACACTGAAGCTTTCTTT.

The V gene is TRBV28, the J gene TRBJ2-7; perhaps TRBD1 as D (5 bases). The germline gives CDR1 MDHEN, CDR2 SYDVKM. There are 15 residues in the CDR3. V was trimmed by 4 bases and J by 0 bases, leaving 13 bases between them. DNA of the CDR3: TGTGCCAGCAGTTCCAGGGTAGTCAGCTCCTACGAGCAGTACTTC. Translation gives CASSSRVVSSYEQYF.

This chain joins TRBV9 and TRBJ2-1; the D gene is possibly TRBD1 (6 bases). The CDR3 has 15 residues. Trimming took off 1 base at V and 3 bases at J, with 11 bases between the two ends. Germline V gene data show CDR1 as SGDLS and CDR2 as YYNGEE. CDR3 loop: CASSVTGTIYNEQFF. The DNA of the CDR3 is TGTGCCAGCAGCGTAACAGGGACGATCTACAATGAGCAGTTCTTC.

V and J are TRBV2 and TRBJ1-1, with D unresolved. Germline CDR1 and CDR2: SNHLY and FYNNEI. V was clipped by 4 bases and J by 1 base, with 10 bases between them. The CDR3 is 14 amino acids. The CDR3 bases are TGTGCCAGCAGTGGTCTGGTTTCGAACACTGAAGCTTTCTTT. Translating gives CASSGLVSNTEAFF.